This T cell receptor (beta chain) was profiled in a study of prognosis after radiotherapy for stage I lung cancer. Amplification of TCR beta CDR3 from genomic DNA used two-round multiplex PCR. Round one of PCR was performed, and it used primers specific to each TRBV and TRBJ gene. A single record per CDR3 protein comes from TCRdb applying MiXCR to the multiplex PCR reads. The data hold 51,000 or so distinct CDR3 sequences, with about a third observed a single time. In regard to this clonotype: This may stem from a read error, because a much larger clone lies one nucleotide away.

The sequencing used PBMCs, collected before or after stereotactic body radiation therapy (not recorded which). The source of this sequence is a donor at least 50 years old with non-small cell lung cancer.

For the CDR3, the DNA is TGTGCCAGCAGTTACCCCCGGGACAGGAACCAAGAGGCCCAGTACTTC. It specifies CASSYPRDRNQEAQYF. This chain joins TRBV6-5 and TRBJ2-5, with 8 positions matching TRBD1. Per germline, CDR1 MNHEY and CDR2 SVGAGI. The CDR3 contains 16 residues.